This T cell receptor beta chain was profiled in a study of PD-1 blockade in classical Hodgkin lymphoma. This CDR3 region has 15 residues. The V end was cut by 2 bases, the J end by 2 bases, with 11 bases between. Per germline, CDR1 MNHEY and CDR2 SMNVEV (reference sequence). Time point specified: cycle 4 day 1 (C4D1), after 6 weeks of nivolumab. There was relapse after autologous stem cell transplantation in every patient, and there was variation in brentuximab vedotin exposure. Method: immunoSEQ multiplex PCR; TCRdb's copy keeps in-frame clones and lacks some. This sample has fewer than 100,000 clones, with approximately 94% found just once. This clone has only one observation.

Sequences were derived from peripheral blood mononuclear cells (PBMCs), sampled before the fourth cycle of nivolumab. The rearrangement joins TRBV27 to TRBJ2-3, with D perhaps TRBD1 or TRBD2 (5 bases each). This receptor was taken from a human donor with classical Hodgkin lymphoma. The CDR3 loop is CASSLGTHPTDTQYF. In DNA form, the CDR3 reads TGTGCCAGCAGTTTAGGGACCCACCCCACAGATACGCAGTATTTT.